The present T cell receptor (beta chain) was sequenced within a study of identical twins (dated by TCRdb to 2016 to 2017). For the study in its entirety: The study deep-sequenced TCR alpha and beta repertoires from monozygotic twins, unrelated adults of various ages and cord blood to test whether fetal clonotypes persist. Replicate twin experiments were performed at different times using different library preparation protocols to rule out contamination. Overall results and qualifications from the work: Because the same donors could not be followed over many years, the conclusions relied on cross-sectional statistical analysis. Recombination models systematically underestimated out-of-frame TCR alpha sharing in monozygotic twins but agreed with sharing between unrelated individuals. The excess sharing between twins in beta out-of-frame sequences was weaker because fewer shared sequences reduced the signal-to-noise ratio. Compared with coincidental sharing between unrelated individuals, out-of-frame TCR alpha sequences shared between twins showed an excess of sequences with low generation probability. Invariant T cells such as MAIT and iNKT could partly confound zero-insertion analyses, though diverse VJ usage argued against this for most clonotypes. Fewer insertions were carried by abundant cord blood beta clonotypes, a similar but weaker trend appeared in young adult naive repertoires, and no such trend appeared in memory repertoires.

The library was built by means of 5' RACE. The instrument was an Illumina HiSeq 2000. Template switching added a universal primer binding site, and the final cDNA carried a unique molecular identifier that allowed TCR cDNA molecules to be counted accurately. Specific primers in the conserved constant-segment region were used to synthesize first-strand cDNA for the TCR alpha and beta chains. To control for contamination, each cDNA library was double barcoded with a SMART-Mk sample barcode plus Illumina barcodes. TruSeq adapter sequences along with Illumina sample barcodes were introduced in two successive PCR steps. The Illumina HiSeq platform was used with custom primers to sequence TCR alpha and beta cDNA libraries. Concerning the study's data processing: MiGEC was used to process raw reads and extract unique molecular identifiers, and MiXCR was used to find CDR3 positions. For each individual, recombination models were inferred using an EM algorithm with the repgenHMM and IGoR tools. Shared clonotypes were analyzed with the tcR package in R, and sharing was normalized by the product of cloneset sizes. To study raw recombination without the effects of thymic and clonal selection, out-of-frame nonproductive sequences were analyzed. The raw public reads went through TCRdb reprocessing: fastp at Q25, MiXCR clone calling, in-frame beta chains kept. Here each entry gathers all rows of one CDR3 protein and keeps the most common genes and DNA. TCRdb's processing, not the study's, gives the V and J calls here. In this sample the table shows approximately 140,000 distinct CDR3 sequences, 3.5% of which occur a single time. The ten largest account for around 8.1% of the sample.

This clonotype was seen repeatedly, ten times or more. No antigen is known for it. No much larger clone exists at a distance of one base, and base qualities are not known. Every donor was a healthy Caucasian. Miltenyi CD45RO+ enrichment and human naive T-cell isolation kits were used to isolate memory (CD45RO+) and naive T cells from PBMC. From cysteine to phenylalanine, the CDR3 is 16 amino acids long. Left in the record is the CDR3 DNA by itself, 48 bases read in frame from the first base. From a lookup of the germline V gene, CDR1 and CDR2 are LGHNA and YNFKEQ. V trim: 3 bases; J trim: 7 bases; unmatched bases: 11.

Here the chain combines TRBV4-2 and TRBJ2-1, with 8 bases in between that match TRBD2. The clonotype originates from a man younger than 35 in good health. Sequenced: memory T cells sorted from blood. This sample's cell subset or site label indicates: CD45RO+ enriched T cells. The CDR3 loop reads CASSHRGLAINNEQFF. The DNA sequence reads TGTGCCAGCAGCCATCGCGGACTAGCTATAAATAATGAGCAGTTCTTC.